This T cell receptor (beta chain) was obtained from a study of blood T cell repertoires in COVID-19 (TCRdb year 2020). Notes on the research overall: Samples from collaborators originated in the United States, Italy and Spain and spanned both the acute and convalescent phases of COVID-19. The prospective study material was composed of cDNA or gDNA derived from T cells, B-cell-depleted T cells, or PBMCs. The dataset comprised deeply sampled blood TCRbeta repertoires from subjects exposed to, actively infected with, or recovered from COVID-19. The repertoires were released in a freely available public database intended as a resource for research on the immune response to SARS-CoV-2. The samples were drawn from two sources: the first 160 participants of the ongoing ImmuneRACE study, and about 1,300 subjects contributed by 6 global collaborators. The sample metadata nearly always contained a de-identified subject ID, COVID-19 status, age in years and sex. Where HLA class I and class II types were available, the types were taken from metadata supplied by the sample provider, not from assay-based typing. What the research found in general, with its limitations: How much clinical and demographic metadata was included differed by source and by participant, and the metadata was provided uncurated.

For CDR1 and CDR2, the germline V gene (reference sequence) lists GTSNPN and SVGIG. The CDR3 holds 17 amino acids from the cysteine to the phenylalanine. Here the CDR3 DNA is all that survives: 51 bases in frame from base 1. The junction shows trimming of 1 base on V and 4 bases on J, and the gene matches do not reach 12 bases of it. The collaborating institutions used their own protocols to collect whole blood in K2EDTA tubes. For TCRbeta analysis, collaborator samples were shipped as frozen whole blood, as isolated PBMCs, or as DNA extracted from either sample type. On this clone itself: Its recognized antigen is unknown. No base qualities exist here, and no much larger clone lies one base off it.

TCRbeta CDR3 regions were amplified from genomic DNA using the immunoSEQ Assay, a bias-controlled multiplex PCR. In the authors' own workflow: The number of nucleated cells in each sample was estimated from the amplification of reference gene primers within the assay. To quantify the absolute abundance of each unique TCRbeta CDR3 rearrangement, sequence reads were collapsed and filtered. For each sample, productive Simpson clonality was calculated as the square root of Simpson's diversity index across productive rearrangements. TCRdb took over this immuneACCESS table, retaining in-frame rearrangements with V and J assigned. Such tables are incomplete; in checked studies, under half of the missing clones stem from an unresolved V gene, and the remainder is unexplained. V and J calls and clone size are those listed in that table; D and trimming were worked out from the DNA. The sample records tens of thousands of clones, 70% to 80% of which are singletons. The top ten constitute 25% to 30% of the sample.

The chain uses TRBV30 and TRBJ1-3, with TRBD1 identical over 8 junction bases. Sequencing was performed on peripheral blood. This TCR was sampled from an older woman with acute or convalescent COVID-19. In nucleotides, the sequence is TGTGCCTGGAGTGCAGTAGACCAGGGGGCGAGGGGAAACACCATATATTTT. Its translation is CAWSAVDQGARGNTIYF.